This TCR beta chain was identified in a study of T cell clonality in common variable immunodeficiency. Study-wide points: CVID subjects had higher TCRbeta clonality than healthy controls, most marked in about a third. CVID subjects shared fewer TCRbeta clones than healthy controls did. Reportedly, TCR beta sequences from common variable immunodeficiency showed fewer deletions and N-nucleotide insertions. Patient heterogeneity in the CVID cohort limited correlations between repertoire features and clinical complications.

Germline V CDR1 and CDR2: SGHVS, FNYEAQ. The CDR3 spans 16 residues. J was trimmed by 6 bases and V by 0 bases; bases with no gene match: 3. Using immunoSEQ multiplex PCR, the repertoire was profiled, and TCRdb retains in-frame clones only, with some absent. The specimen has roughly 42,000 clones, none found just once. All CVID subjects were on immunoglobulin replacement for at least one year. This clone has just a few counts. Its matching antigen is unknown. The read falls 3 residues short of the CDR3 end, and the missing part is taken from the germline J gene. J is TRBJ2-1 and V is TRBV7-6; 12 nucleotides align to TRBD1. The source material was peripheral blood mononuclear cells. This receptor was obtained from a human donor with common variable immunodeficiency. The CDR3: CASSLASGQGANEQFF. The part of the CDR3 DNA that was read is TGTGCCAGCAGCTTAGCGTCGGGACAGGGGGCCAATGAG. Full variable domain (rest looked up from reference TRBV7-6 and TRBJ2-1): GAGVSQSPRYKVTKRGQDVALRCDPISGHVSLYWYRQALGQGPEFLTYFNYEAQQDKSGLPNDRFSAERPEGSISTLTIQRTEQRDSAMYRCASSLASGQGANEQFFGPGTRLTVL.